This T cell receptor beta chain was retrieved from a study of T cells and Merkel cell carcinoma outcomes. Broader study findings: In Merkel cell carcinoma, repertoire and T-cell density reportedly predicted outcomes.

For this clone: What it recognizes is unknown.

Clones were read by immunoSEQ multiplex PCR, and TCRdb kept only the in-frame ones, dropping some. This table holds about 14,000 clones, 80% to 95% found once. The CDR3 is 16 amino acids. Trimming left V 4 bases short and J 9 bases short, with 23 bases between. Germline V gene data show CDR1 as LGHNA and CDR2 as YSLEER. This chain links TRBV4-3 with TRBJ2-3, with D hard to call. Sequencing was performed on tumor tissue from Merkel cell carcinoma. This TCR was sampled from a human donor with Merkel cell carcinoma. The CDR3 DNA sequence: TGCGCCAGCAGCCGAACATCTTTAGGCACAATAGGCACGCAGTATTTT. Its protein is CASSRTSLGTIGTQYF.